The sample holds many counts of the clone carrying this T cell receptor (beta chain). The CDR3 is made up of 16 amino acids. Germline V CDR1 and CDR2: SGHRS, YFSETQ. Trimming removed 0 bases from V and 2 bases from J; junction bases left unmatched: 6. The data belong to a study of naive and memory T cell subsets. TCR cDNA received a 3' ligated oligonucleotide that carried a UMI. Four PCR rounds used nested alpha and beta constant region primers plus the SP2 primer. Alpha and beta constant region primers primed reverse transcription for blood and skin samples. A single record per CDR3 protein comes from TCRdb applying MiXCR to the 5' RACE reads. The repertoire holds 56,000 or so distinct CDR3 sequences, with 6% to 8% as singletons.

This TCR came from a female donor in good health. The rearrangement uses TRBV5-1 and TRBJ1-1; TRBD1 matches 8 bases. The CDR3 region is CASSLEIGQGNTEAFF. As DNA, the CDR3 is TGCGCCAGCAGCTTGGAGATCGGACAGGGAAACACTGAAGCTTTCTTT.